This T cell receptor (beta chain) emerged from a study of blood T cell repertoires in COVID-19. At the level of the study: From the United States, Italy and Spain came samples of acute and convalescent COVID-19. Sources were T cells, B-cell-depleted T cells, or PBMCs; the material itself was cDNA or gDNA.

Patients at the Seattle site were enrolled during active infection and followed longitudinally. The trim removed 7 bases at V and 5 bases at J, leaving 4 bases unmatched. The CDR3 length is 12 residues. Per the germline V gene, CDR1 is SQVTM and CDR2 is ANQGSEA. In the original analysis: Reference gene primer amplification yielded estimated nucleated cell counts. TCRdb keeps only in-frame clones here, not all; method: immunoSEQ multiplex PCR. The V and J calls and clone size were taken over from that table, and D and trimming were inferred from the DNA. This table holds 180,000 or so clones, around 80% found once.

Sequenced input: peripheral blood. The TCR originated in a woman of 80 years or more with COVID-19, enrolled during active disease. The V gene is TRBV29-1, the J gene TRBJ1-2; 10 nucleotides agree with TRBD1. CDR3 sequence reads: CSATGGQYGYTF. In nucleotides, the CDR3 is TGCAGCGCGACAGGGGGCCAATATGGCTACACCTTC.